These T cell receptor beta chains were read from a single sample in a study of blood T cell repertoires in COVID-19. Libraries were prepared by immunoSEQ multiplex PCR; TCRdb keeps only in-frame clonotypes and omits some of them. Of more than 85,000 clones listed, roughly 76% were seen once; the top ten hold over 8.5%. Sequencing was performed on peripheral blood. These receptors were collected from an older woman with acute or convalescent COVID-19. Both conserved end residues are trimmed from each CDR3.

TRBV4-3,ASSQDLVGRDDIYNEQF
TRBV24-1,ATSDSRASGSVPYEQY
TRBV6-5,ASSFDRVSGNTIY
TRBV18,ASSPRPSGEGEQY
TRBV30,AWSVSLAGDEQY
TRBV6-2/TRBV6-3,ASSSGWAGLVNEQF
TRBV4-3,ASSQERVGIYGYT
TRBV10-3,AISERTSTNEKLF
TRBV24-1,ATSDSGGDYGYT
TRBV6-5,ASSLRTGGVEKLF
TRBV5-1,ASSLGTSGRWETQY
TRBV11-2,ASTLLAGGQETQY
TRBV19,ASSPDDFSGNTIY
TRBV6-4,ASSFDSTPNQPQH
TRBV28,ASSLTSVNYNEQF
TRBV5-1,ASSLALAGGRGTDTQY
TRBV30,AWSQDRGGNTIY
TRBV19,ASSITEGYTEAF
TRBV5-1,ASSLGQGQPQH
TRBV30,AHTKGTGPTGELF
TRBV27,ASSFAATPGTGELF
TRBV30,AWSALAGGPDTQY
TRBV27,ASSFDSGGTGELF
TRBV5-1,ASSLDRGYIYGYT
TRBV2,ASSEARPGQGAFRASKLF
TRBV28,ASSLTGGPNYGYT
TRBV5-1,ASSSGLAKLSDTQY
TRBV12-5,ASGLVQGARDTQY
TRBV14,ASSSLAGAGNEQF
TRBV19,ASGSTGEPGNTIY
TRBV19,ASSTTLGSNQPQH
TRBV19,ASSIGSGDFFSNQPQH
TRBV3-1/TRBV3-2,ASSQGGTSFVEQY
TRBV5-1,ASSMRQGNEKLF
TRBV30,AWSQGAQGVFDEQY
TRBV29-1,SVLSPSNPTEQY
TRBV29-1,SARYRDSYGYT
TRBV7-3,ASSFGGKGDTQY
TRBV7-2,ASSPLSGVFAEAF
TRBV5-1,ASSGTSGEETQY
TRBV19,ASSWGRGAEAF
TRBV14,ASSPWLAGGVEQY
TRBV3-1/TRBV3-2,ASSQEGVIPEQF
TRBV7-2,ASSSPSRGRGYGYT
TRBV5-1,ASSLATSGGADEQF
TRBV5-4,ASSLGQRQTEAF
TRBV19,ASSIEAGISNQPQH
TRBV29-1,SVLAGGYEQY
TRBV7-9,ASSFDRPPYGYT
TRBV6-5,ASRTSNQPQH
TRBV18,ASSPGQGATYGYT
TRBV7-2,ASSRDTDTQY
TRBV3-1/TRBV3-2,ASSPRQGLDGYT
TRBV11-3,ASSFSSGSYEQY
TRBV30,AWRRQGTYEQY